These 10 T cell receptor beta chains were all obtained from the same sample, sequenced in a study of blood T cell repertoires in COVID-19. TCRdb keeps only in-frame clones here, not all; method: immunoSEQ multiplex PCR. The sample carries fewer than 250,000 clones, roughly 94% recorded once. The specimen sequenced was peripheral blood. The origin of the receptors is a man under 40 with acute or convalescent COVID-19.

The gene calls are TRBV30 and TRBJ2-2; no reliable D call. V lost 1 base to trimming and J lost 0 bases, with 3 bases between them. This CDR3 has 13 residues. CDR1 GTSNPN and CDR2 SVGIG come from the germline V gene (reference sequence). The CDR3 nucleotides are TGTGCCTGGAGTGATACGAACACCGGGGAGCTGTTTTTT. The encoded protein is CAWSDTNTGELFF.

CDR3 nucleotide sequence: TGTGCCAGCAGCAAGCCGGGACAGGGAGTCGTACACGAAAAACTGTTTTTT. Its protein product is CASSKPGQGVVHEKLFF. The chain recombines TRBV21-1 with TRBJ1-4; whether TRBD1, the table's D call, matches the DNA was not checked. TRBV21-1 is reported as a pseudogene. The CDR3 runs 17 residues.

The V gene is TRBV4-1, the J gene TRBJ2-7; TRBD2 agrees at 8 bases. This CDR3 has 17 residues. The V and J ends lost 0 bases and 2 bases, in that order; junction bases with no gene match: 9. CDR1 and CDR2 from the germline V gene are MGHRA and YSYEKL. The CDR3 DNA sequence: TGCGCCAGCAGCCAAGATCGCAGTAGCGGGGTCGCCTACGAGCAGTACTTC. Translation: CASSQDRSSGVAYEQYF.

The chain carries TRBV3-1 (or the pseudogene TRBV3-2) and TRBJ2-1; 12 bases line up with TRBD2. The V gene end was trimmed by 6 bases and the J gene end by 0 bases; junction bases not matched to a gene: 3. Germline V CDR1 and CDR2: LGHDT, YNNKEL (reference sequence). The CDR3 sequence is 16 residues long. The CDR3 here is CASSTSGGPSYNEQFF. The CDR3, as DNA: TGTGCCAGCAGTACTAGCGGGGGGCCCTCCTACAATGAGCAGTTCTTC.

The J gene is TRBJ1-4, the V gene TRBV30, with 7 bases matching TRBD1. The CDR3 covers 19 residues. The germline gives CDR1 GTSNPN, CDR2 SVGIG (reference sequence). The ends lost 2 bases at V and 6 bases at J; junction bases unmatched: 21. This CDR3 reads CAWSSPFKPTGTEDEKLFF. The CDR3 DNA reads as TGTGCCTGGAGTTCACCCTTCAAACCTACCGGGACAGAGGATGAAAAACTGTTTTTT. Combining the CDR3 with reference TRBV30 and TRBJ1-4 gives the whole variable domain SQTIHQWPATLVQPVGSPLSLECTVEGTSNPNLYWYRQAAGRGLQLLFYSVGIGQISSEVPQNLSASRPQDRQFILSSKKLLLSDSGFYLCAWSSPFKPTGTEDEKLFFGSGTQLSVL.

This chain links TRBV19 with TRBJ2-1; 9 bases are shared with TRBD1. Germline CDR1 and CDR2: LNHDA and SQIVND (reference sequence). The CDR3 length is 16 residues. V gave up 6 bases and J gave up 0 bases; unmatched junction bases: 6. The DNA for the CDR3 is TGTGCCAGTAGGGACAGGGGCTCGAGCTCCTACAATGAGCAGTTCTTC. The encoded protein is CASRDRGSSSYNEQFF.

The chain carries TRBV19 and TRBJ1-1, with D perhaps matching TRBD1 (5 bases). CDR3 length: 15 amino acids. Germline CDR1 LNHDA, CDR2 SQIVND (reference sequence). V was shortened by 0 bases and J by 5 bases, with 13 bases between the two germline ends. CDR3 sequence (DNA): TGTGCCAGTAGTATAGAGGCCGGCAGGGTAACTGAAGCTTTCTTT. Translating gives CASSIEAGRVTEAFF. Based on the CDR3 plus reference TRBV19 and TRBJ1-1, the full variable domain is DGGITQSPKYLFRKEGQNVTLSCEQNLNHDAMYWYRQDPGQGLRLIYYSQIVNDFQKGDIAEGYSVSREKKESFPLTVTSAQKNPTAFYLCASSIEAGRVTEAFFGQGTRLTVV.

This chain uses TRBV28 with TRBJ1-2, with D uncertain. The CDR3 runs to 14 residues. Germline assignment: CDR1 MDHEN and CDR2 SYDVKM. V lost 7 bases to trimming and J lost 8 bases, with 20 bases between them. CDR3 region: CASNPSLAAGGYTF. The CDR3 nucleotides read TGTGCCAGCAACCCCAGCCTGGCGGCGGGCGGCTACACCTTC.

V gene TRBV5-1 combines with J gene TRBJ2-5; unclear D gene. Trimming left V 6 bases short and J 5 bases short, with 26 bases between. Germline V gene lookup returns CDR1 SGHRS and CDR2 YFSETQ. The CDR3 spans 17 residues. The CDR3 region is CASTTPPLRSPGETQYF. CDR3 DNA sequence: TGCGCCAGCACAACCCCCCCATTGAGGAGCCCTGGGGAGACCCAGTACTTC. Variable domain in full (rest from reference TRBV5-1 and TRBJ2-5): KAGVTQTPRYLIKTRGQQVTLSCSPISGHRSVSWYQQTPGQGLQFLFEYFSETQRNKGNFPGRFSGRQFSNSRSEMNVSTLELGDSALYLCASTTPPLRSPGETQYFGPGTRLLVL.

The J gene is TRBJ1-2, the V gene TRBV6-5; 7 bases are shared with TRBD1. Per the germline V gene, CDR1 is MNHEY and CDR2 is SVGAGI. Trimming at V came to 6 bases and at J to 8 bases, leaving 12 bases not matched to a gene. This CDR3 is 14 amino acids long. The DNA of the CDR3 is TGTGCCAGCAGGATCAAGGGGGCTGGGGGAGGCTACACCTTC. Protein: CASRIKGAGGGYTF.